A single sample is the source of the 13 T cell receptor beta chains below, sequenced in a study of cytomegalovirus exposure and HLA in healthy donors. The primer mix had 60 Vbeta and 13 Jbeta primers. Generated by immunoSEQ multiplex PCR, the TCRdb table keeps only in-frame clones and is missing some. The profile covers about 88,000 clones, with approximately 70% appearing a single time and roughly 2.7% taken by the ten largest. Input material: PBMCs. These receptor sequences come from a man aged 50-59 years in good health and CMV-seronegative.

The genes are TRBV29-1 and TRBJ2-1; 9 positions match TRBD2. V shed 7 bases and J 2 bases; nucleotides not matched to a gene: 6. CDR3 size: 14 residues. CDR1 SQVTM and CDR2 ANQGSEA come from the germline V gene. CDR3 loop: CSGRLAGTYNEQFF. The CDR3 DNA follows: TGCAGCGGCCGTCTAGCGGGAACCTACAATGAGCAGTTCTTC.

This clone was seen a handful of times. This chain uses TRBV23-1 with TRBJ1-2, with D tentatively TRBD1 (5 bases). TRBV23-1 is an ORF for which the function is uncertain. The CDR3 runs 13 residues. V was clipped by 4 bases and J by 5 bases, with 11 bases between them. The CDR3 sequence: CASSLGGPYGYTF. CDR3 DNA: TGCGCCAGCAGTCTCGGGGGACCTTATGGCTACACCTTC.

J is TRBJ1-5 and V is TRBV28; a weak D match, TRBD1 (5 bases). V was shortened by 3 bases and J by 12 bases, with 15 bases between the two germline ends. CDR3 length: 13 residues. The germline V gene encodes CDR1 MDHEN and CDR2 SYDVKM. As DNA, the CDR3 is TGTGCCAGCAGTTTGACAGTGGGGAAGGACCAGCATTTT. This sequence encodes CASSLTVGKDQHF. Drawing the rest from reference TRBV28 and TRBJ1-5, the complete variable domain is DVKVTQSSRYLVKRTGEKVFLECVQDMDHENMFWYRQDPGLGLRLIYFSYDVKMKEKGDIPEGYSVSREKKERFSLILESASTNQTSMYLCASSLTVGKDQHFGDGTRLSIL.

This clone appeared a few times. The V call is TRBV10-1, the J call TRBJ2-7; D is perhaps TRBD1 (5 bases). The CDR3 is 14 amino acids. Trimming stripped 0 bases from V and 2 bases from J, with 8 bases between. Germline V gene lookup returns CDR1 WNHNN and CDR2 SYGVQD (reference sequence). The CDR3 DNA sequence: TGCGCCAGCAGTGAGTCGGCCAGGGCCTACGAGCAGTACGTC. It codes for CASSESARAYEQYV.

The rearrangement links TRBV7-2 to TRBJ1-4; 7 nucleotides line up with TRBD1. The CDR3 consists of 12 residues. Germline CDR1 reads SGHTA; CDR2 reads FQGNSA. The ends lost 6 bases at V and 15 bases at J; junction bases unmatched: 10. CDR3 bases: TGTGCCAGCAGGGGGGAAGACAGGGTGGTGTTTTTT. Protein sequence: CASRGEDRVVFF.

This chain joins TRBV19 and TRBJ1-2, with TRBD1 matching over 7 bases. V lost 4 bases, J lost 4 bases, and 9 bases stayed unmatched. CDR3 length equals 15 residues. Looked up from germline, CDR1 is LNHDA and CDR2 is SQIVND (reference sequence). This CDR3 reads CASSKFSAGGYGYTF. The CDR3 DNA sequence: TGTGCCAGTAGTAAGTTCTCGGCAGGGGGCTATGGCTACACCTTC.

A remark on this clone: The same CDR3 is also encoded by other DNA sequences in this sample. The rearrangement links TRBV7-9 to TRBJ2-7, with 10 bases identical to TRBD1. This CDR3 comprises 15 residues. The J segment lost 4 bases and the V segment lost 5 bases, leaving 8 bases of the junction unmatched. CDR1 is SEHNR, CDR2 FQNEAQ, per germline (reference sequence). The CDR3 region is CASSKATGGVYEQYF. CDR3 DNA sequence: TGTGCCAGCAGCAAGGCGACAGGGGGCGTTTACGAGCAGTACTTC. The whole variable domain, remainder taken from reference TRBV7-9 and TRBJ2-7, is DTGVSQNPRHKITKRGQNVTFRCDPISEHNRLYWYRQTLGQGPEFLTYFQNEAQLEKSRLLSDRFSAERPKGSFSTLEIQRTEQGDSAMYLCASSKATGGVYEQYFGPGTRLTVT.

The chain couples TRBV7-2 to TRBJ2-5, with TRBD1 as a possible D gene (6 bases). The V end lost 5 bases, the J end lost 2 bases, and 9 bases lay between the germline ends. The CDR3 is 13 residues long. Germline V CDR1 and CDR2: SGHTA, FQGNSA. This CDR3 is CASSRTAQETQYF. The CDR3 DNA sequence: TGTGCCAGCAGCCGGACAGCTCAAGAGACCCAGTACTTC.

This clone was recorded a few times. The rearrangement uses TRBV5-4 and TRBJ2-1; D unresolved. This CDR3 has 16 amino acids. The germline V gene encodes CDR1 SGHNT and CDR2 YYREEE (reference sequence). The V end was cut by 0 bases, the J end by 0 bases, with 10 bases between. The CDR3 DNA sequence: TGTGCCAGCAGCTTGGCCCCGCTAGTCTCCTACAATGAGCAGTTCTTC. Translated: CASSLAPLVSYNEQFF.

The chain joins TRBV19 to TRBJ2-5; TRBD2 matches at 7 bases. V gave up 7 bases and J gave up 5 bases; unmatched junction bases: 7. CDR3 length: 13 residues. In germline, CDR1 is LNHDA, CDR2 SQIVND (reference sequence). CDR3 residues: CASKERDWETQYF. The CDR3 DNA reads TGTGCCAGTAAAGAGCGGGACTGGGAGACCCAGTACTTC.

The chain carries TRBV13 and TRBJ1-3, with D perhaps matching TRBD1 (5 bases). The CDR3 sequence is 12 residues long. Germline V gene lookup returns CDR1 PRHDT and CDR2 FYEKMQ (reference sequence). V lost 7 bases and J lost 4, with 8 bases in between. Here the CDR3 DNA reads TGTGCCAGCAATAACAGGGGAAACACCATATATTTT. Protein sequence: CASNNRGNTIYF.

The V gene is TRBV28, the J gene TRBJ2-1; TRBD1 might be the D (6 bases). The length of the CDR3 is 12 residues. V lost 7 bases, J lost 10 bases, and 14 bases lay in between. Germline V CDR1 and CDR2: MDHEN, SYDVKM. DNA of the CDR3: TGTGCCAGCAAGGGGGTTCTAGGAGAGCAGTTCTTC. It encodes CASKGVLGEQFF.

This chain joins TRBV29-1 and TRBJ2-5; 7 bases line up with TRBD1. The CDR3 contains 13 residues. The trim removed 3 bases at V and 5 bases at J, leaving 6 bases unmatched. Germline V gene sequence: CDR1 SQVTM, CDR2 ANQGSEA. This chain's CDR3 is CSVDGDSRETQYF. In DNA form, the CDR3 reads TGCAGCGTTGACGGGGACAGCAGGGAGACCCAGTACTTC. Variable domain in full (rest from reference TRBV29-1 and TRBJ2-5): SAVISQKPSRDICQRGTSLTIQCQVDSQVTMMFWYRQQPGQSLTLIATANQGSEATYESGFVIDKFPISRPNLTFSTLTVSNMSPEDSSIYLCSVDGDSRETQYFGPGTRLLVL.